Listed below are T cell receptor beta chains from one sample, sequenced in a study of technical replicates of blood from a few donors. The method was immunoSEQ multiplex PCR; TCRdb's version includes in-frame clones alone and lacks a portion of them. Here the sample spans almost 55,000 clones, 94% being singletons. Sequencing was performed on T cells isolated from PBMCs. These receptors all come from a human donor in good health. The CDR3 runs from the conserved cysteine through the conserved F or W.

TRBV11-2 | CASSLDTDGYTF
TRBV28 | CASRREGIYEQYF
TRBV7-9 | CASSSAAPSEQFF
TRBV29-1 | CSTRLAGGMNTYNEQFF
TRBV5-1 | CASSLGQGGGYTF
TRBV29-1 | CSVGAGVGNTEAFF
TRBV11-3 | CASSHTTGAYEQYF
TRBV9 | CASSSRTSGASHTQYF
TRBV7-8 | CASSFRGNQPQHF
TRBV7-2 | CASANLVAGNYGEQFF
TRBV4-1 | CASSQGLARYNEQFF
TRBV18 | CASSPTGTTYEQYF
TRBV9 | CASSVDTYGYTF
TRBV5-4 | CASSQGGEYGYTF
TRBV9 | CASSVARGTQETQYF
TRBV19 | CASSIGGRTNEQFF
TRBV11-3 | CASSLDKGLAVYNEQFF
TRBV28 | CASSFGATGELFF
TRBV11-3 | CASSLDNPNEQFF
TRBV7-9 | CAIAGEETQYF
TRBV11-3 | CASRRQGTSNTGELFF
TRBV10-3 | CAISPAQYGGTEAFF
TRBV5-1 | CASFRSAEPSYNEQFF
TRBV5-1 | CASTGVGGNEQYF
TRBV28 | CASSPPGSGQPQHF
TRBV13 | CASSGGDRVHEKLFF
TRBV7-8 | CASSWRGSEHYGYTF
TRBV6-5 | CASSYTRSIQETQYF
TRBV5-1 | CASSSRTGLTDTQYF
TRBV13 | CASSSWDFTDTQYF
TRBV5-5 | CASSPRTGENSPLHF
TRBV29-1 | CSVGGRASGANVLTF
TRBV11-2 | CASSPRGMSTDTQYF
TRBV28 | CASSLWVATTTNEKLFF
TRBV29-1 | CSTRGQGDGYTF
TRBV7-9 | CASSLGSGTGAKREKLFF